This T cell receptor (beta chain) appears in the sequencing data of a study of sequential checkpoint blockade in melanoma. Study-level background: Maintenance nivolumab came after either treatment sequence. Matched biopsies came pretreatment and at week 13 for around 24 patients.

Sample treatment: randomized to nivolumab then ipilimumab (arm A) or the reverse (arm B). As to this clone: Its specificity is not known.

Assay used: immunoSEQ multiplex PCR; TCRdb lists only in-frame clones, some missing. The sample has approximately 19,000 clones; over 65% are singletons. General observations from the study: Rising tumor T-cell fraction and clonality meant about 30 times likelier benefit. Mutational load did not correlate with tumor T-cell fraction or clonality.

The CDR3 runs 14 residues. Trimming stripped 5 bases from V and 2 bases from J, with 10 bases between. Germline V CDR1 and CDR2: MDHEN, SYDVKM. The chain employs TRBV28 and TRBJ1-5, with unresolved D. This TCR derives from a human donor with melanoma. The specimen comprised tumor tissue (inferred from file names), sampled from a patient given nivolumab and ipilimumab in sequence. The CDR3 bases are TGTGCCAGCAGTCGCGCCGGGGGCAATCAGCCCCAGCATTTT. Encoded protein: CASSRAGGNQPQHF.